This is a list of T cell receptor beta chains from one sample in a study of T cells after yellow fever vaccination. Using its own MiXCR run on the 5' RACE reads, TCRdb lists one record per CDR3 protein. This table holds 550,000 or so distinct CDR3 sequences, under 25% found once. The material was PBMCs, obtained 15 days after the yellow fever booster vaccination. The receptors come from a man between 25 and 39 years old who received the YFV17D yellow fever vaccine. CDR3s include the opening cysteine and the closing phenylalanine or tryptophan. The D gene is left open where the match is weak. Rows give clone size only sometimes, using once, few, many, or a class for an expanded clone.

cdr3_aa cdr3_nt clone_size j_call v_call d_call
CSAEAPQTNYGYTF TGCAGTGCCGAAGCCCCACAGACGAACTATGGCTACACCTTC NA TRBJ1-2 TRBV20-1 NA
CASSPMAGQETQYF TGTGCCAGCAGCCCGATGGCAGGGCAAGAGACCCAGTACTTC NA TRBJ2-5 TRBV7-8 NA
CASSQGAFNEQFF TGTGCCAGCAGCCAAGGGGCGTTTAATGAGCAGTTCTTC NA TRBJ2-1 TRBV11-2 NA
CASSLAPDSLNQPQHF TGTGCCAGCAGTTTAGCTCCCGACAGCCTCAATCAGCCCCAGCATTTT NA TRBJ1-5 TRBV12-3/TRBV12-4 NA
CASSYTYNEQFF TGCGCCAGCAGCTATACCTACAATGAGCAGTTCTTC few TRBJ2-1 TRBV5-1 NA
CASSNVPSSYNEQFF TGTGCCAGCAGTAATGTACCTAGCAGCTACAATGAGCAGTTCTTC NA TRBJ2-1 TRBV6-1 NA
CAWSLQGETQYF TGTGCCTGGAGTCTACAGGGGGAGACCCAGTACTTC NA TRBJ2-5 TRBV30 TRBD1
CSAPRPGTGVETQYF TGCAGTGCTCCTCGTCCCGGGACAGGGGTGGAGACCCAGTACTTC NA TRBJ2-5 TRBV20-1 TRBD1
CSALDRERLYEQYF TGCAGTGCCTTGGACAGGGAAAGACTCTACGAGCAGTACTTC many TRBJ2-7 TRBV20-1 TRBD1
CASSYGTSGNTGELFF TGTGCCAGCAGCTACGGGACTAGCGGGAACACCGGGGAGCTGTTTTTT NA TRBJ2-2 TRBV7-3 TRBD2
CASSLGAPGDEQFF TGCGCCAGCAGCTTGGGCGCACCCGGGGATGAGCAGTTCTTC NA TRBJ2-1 TRBV5-1 NA
CASWAGVTGELFF TGTGCCAGCTGGGCAGGGGTCACCGGGGAGCTGTTTTTT few TRBJ2-2 TRBV28 NA
CSVEDLPNTEAFF TGCAGCGTTGAAGACTTACCGAACACTGAAGCTTTCTTT NA TRBJ1-1 TRBV29-1 NA
CASSSLDEQYF TGTGCCAGCAGCTCCTTGGACGAGCAGTACTTC few TRBJ2-7 TRBV7-8 NA
CASSPQSSYGYTF TGTGCCAGCAGCCCTCAGAGCTCCTATGGCTACACCTTC NA TRBJ1-2 TRBV7-2 NA
CASSVVLGGELFF TGTGCCAGCAGCGTGGTTCTGGGCGGGGAGCTGTTTTTT NA TRBJ2-2 TRBV9 NA
CAWSDKGGRGETQYF TGTGCCTGGAGTGACAAGGGGGGTAGAGGAGAGACCCAGTACTTC few TRBJ2-5 TRBV30 NA
CSVVGTGGSGANVLTF TGCAGCGTTGTCGGGACAGGGGGTTCTGGGGCCAACGTCCTGACTTTC NA TRBJ2-6 TRBV29-1 TRBD1
CSVGGGALYNEQFF TGCAGCGTTGGGGGTGGGGCCCTTTACAATGAGCAGTTCTTC NA TRBJ2-1 TRBV29-1 NA
CAISAGLAGDDNEQFF TGTGCCATCAGTGCCGGACTAGCGGGAGACGACAATGAGCAGTTCTTC NA TRBJ2-1 TRBV10-3 TRBD2
CSARKLAGVTDTQYF TGCAGTGCTAGAAAATTAGCGGGGGTCACAGATACGCAGTATTTT NA TRBJ2-3 TRBV20-1 TRBD2
CASSFSRYTQYF TGTGCCAGCAGTTTCTCCCGATATACGCAGTATTTT once TRBJ2-3 TRBV12-3/TRBV12-4 NA
CASSRSRQGEETQYF TGTGCCAGCAGCCGGTCACGACAGGGCGAGGAGACCCAGTACTTC few TRBJ2-5 TRBV6-1 TRBD1
CASRPGLAASEQFF TGTGCCAGCAGACCGGGACTAGCGGCTTCTGAGCAGTTCTTC NA TRBJ2-1 TRBV28 TRBD2
CASSQSYSRWVLETQYF TGCGCCAGCAGCCAAAGCTATAGTCGGTGGGTACTGGAGACCCAGTACTTC NA TRBJ2-5 TRBV4-3 NA
CAWSGRKLLPEQYF TGTGCCTGGAGTGGACGGAAACTACTACCCGAGCAGTACTTC NA TRBJ2-7 TRBV30 NA
CASSLQPVDSGGDTQYF TGCGCCAGCAGCTTGCAACCGGTTGACTCCGGAGGAGATACGCAGTATTTT NA TRBJ2-3 TRBV5-1 NA
CATSDFTTGPEQFF TGTGCCACCAGTGATTTCACGACAGGGCCTGAGCAGTTCTTC NA TRBJ2-1 TRBV24-1 TRBD1
CASSAASGDAYEQYF TGTGCCAGCAGCGCGGCGTCAGGAGACGCCTACGAGCAGTACTTC few TRBJ2-7 TRBV9 NA
CASSGDPGQANTEAFF TGCGCCAGCAGCGGGGACCCGGGACAGGCGAACACTGAAGCTTTCTTT NA TRBJ1-1 TRBV5-1 TRBD1
CSATPVGNYYEQYF TGCAGTGCTACTCCGGTGGGCAATTACTACGAGCAGTACTTC NA TRBJ2-7 TRBV20-1 NA
CASSLSREINEQYF TGTGCCAGCAGCTTAAGTCGGGAGATTAACGAGCAGTACTTC NA TRBJ2-7 TRBV7-9 NA
CASSRLAGDNEQYF TGTGCCAGCAGCCGGCTAGCGGGAGATAACGAGCAGTACTTC NA TRBJ2-7 TRBV9 TRBD2